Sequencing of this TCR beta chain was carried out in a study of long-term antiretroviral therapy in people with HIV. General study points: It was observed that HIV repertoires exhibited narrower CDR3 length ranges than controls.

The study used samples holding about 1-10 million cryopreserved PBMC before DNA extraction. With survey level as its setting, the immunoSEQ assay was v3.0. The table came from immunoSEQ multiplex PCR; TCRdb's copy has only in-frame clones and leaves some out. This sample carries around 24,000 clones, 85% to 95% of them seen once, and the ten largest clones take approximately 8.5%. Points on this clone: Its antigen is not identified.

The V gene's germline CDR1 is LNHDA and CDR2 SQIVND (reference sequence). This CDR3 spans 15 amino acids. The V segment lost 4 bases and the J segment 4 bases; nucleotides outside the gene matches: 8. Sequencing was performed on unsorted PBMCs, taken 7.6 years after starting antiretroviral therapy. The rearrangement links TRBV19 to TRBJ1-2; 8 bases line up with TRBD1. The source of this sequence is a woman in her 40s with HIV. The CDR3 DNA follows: TGTGCCAGTAGTACCGACCAGGGGGCGGGCTATGGCTACACCTTC. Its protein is CASSTDQGAGYGYTF.